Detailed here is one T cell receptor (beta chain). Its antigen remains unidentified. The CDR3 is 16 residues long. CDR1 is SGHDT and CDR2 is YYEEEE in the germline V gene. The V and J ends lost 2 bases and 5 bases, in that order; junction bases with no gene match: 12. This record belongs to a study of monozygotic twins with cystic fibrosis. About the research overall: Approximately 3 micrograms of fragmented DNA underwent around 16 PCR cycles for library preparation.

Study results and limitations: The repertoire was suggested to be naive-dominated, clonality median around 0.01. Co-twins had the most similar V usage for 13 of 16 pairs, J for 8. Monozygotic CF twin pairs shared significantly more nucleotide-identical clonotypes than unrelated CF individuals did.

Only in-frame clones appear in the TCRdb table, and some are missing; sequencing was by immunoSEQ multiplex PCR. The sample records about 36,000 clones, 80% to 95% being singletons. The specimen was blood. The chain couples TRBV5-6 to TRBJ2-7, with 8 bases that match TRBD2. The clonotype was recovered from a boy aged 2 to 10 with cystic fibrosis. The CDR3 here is CASSFAGLAIPHEQYF. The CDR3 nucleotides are TGTGCCAGCAGCTTTGCAGGACTAGCTATTCCCCACGAGCAGTACTTC. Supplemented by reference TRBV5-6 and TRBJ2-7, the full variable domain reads DAGVTQSPTHLIKTRGQQVTLRCSPKSGHDTVSWYQQALGQGPQFIFQYYEEEERQRGNFPDRFSGHQFPNYSSELNVNALLLGDSALYLCASSFAGLAIPHEQYFGPGTRLTVT.